Included here is one TCR beta chain sequence, with context. This CDR3 has 14 residues. Germline CDR1 and CDR2: MDHEN and SYDVKM. V was cut by 6 bases and J by 5 bases, with 17 bases left in between. In the source study's methods: Estimated nucleated cell counts came from reference gene primer amplification. Here immunoSEQ multiplex PCR was the method, and the copy in TCRdb shows in-frame clones only, minus some. The V and J calls and clone size come from that table; D and trimming were worked out from the DNA. The table has 130,000 to 150,000 clones, 88% seen once. The source of the sample is a study of blood T cell repertoires in COVID-19. Study details: Specimens from acute and convalescent COVID-19 originated in the United States, Italy and Spain.

Material for sequencing was peripheral blood. The clonotype originates from a man between 65 and 80 years old with acute or convalescent COVID-19. V and J are TRBV28 and TRBJ2-7; weak D call: TRBD2 (7 bases). DNA for the CDR3: TGTGCCAGCAGATTGGGGGGGGCTATACACGAGCAGTACTTC. Protein sequence: CASRLGGAIHEQYF.